This TCR beta chain was recovered during a study of shared clonotypes between healthy human individuals. Replicate sorted-subset PCRs were loaded with around 220 ng DNA, 31,000 or so T cell genomes. In the original analysis: ImmunoSEQ only sent back junction sequences with no quality scores, so filtering was done differently. Profiling relied on immunoSEQ multiplex PCR, and the TCRdb table lists in-frame clones only, not all of them. The D gene and trimming were derived from the DNA, and the V and J assignments and clone size from that table. The sample includes about 640,000 clones, less than 80% seen only once; the top ten take approximately 1.8%. With V trimmed by 6 bases and J by 0 bases, 13 bases remained unmatched. The germline V gene encodes CDR1 ENHRY and CDR2 SYGVKD. The CDR3 is 19 residues long. General study results and limits: Generation probability values for non-shared clonotypes were lower than those for clonotypes shared by all four donors.

About this clone itself: Its antigen is unknown.

This chain uses TRBV10-3 with TRBJ2-1, with TRBD2 identical over 11 bases. The sample taken for sequencing was memory CD4+ T cells sorted from blood. Subset here: CD45RA-negative fraction. The receptor was isolated from a woman aged 30 to 39 in good health. CDR3 residues: CAIRGVGTSGTSSYNEQFF. The CDR3 bases are TGTGCCATCAGGGGGGTGGGGACTAGCGGTACTAGCTCCTACAATGAGCAGTTCTTC.